The 11 T cell receptor beta chains below come from one sample, sequenced in a study of blood T cell repertoires in COVID-19. The repertoire was sequenced with immunoSEQ multiplex PCR; TCRdb's copy has only in-frame clones and lacks some. The sample has under 350,000 clones, roughly 89% seen once; the top ten hold about 4.6%. The specimen was peripheral blood. The receptors stem from a man aged 35 to 55 with acute or convalescent COVID-19.

This clone was detected a few times. V and J are TRBV18 and TRBJ1-2; 9 nucleotides align to TRBD1. Germline CDR1 and CDR2: KGHSH and LQKENI. J lost 7 bases, V lost 3 bases, and 6 bases had no gene match. This CDR3 is 14 amino acids long. The CDR3 bases are TGTGCCAGCTCACCCTGGACAGGGGATATTGGCTACACCTTC. It is translated as CASSPWTGDIGYTF.

V and J are TRBV30 and TRBJ1-1; D is unresolved. Germline CDR1 and CDR2: GTSNPN and SVGIG (reference sequence). V lost 2 bases to trimming and J lost 1 base, with 17 bases between them. This CDR3 has 16 amino acids. The CDR3 sequence is CAWSSLGPIRNTEAFF. CDR3 DNA: TGTGCCTGGAGTTCCCTGGGCCCGATCCGGAACACTGAAGCTTTCTTT.

The chain employs TRBV12-5 and TRBJ2-3; 10 bases fit TRBD1. J was trimmed by 5 bases and V by 5 bases; bases with no gene match: 10. This CDR3 is 16 amino acids long. Germline V CDR1 and CDR2: LGHNT, FRNRAP. The CDR3 bases are TGTGCTAGTGGTCTGGGGACAGGGGATACACAAGATACGCAGTATTTT. Protein sequence: CASGLGTGDTQDTQYF.

V is TRBV12-5 and J is TRBJ2-7; 9 nucleotides align to TRBD1. Germline values: CDR1 LGHNT, CDR2 FRNRAP. V was pared by 4 bases and J by 12 bases, with 10 bases of the junction left unmatched. This CDR3 spans 13 amino acids. The DNA for the CDR3 is TGTGCTAGTGGTTCCGGGACAGGGTTTTCGCGGTACTTC. Its protein is CASGSGTGFSRYF.

The V gene is TRBV5-5, the J gene TRBJ2-7, with D maybe TRBD2 (5 bases). CDR1 is SGHKS and CDR2 is YYEKEE in the germline V gene (reference sequence). CDR3 length equals 13 residues. The V gene lost 2 bases and the J gene lost 4 bases, with 10 bases spanning the gap. The CDR3 nucleotides are TGTGCCAGCAGCTTAGAGGGCCGTTACGAGCAGTACTTC. Protein: CASSLEGRYEQYF.

This rearrangement joins TRBV6-5 to TRBJ1-2; TRBD1 agrees at 11 bases. Germline CDR1 and CDR2: MNHEY and SVGAGI. The junction had 3 bases not matched to a gene; V was cut back by 2 bases and J by 4 bases. The CDR3 spans 15 residues. CDR3 loop: CASSYRDRGFYGYTF. CDR3 nucleotide sequence: TGTGCCAGCAGTTACCGGGACAGGGGGTTCTATGGCTACACCTTC.

The chain couples TRBV6-5 to TRBJ1-6; possible D gene TRBD1, 5 bases. This CDR3 is built from 14 residues. The V and J ends lost 7 bases and 3 bases respectively, with 10 bases between them. Germline-derived CDR1 and CDR2 are MNHEY and SVGAGI. In nucleotides, the CDR3 is TGTGCCAGCAACATAGACAGCTATAATTCACCCCTCCACTTT. Its translation: CASNIDSYNSPLHF.

The chain links TRBV2 to TRBJ1-6, with 8 positions matching TRBD1. V trimming: 5 bases; J trimming: 7 bases; junction bases outside the gene matches: 7. In germline, CDR1 is SNHLY, CDR2 FYNNEI. The CDR3 sequence is 15 residues long. CDR3 sequence: CASSRMTGENSPLHF. The CDR3 nucleotides read TGTGCCAGCAGTCGTATGACAGGGGAGAATTCACCCCTCCACTTT.

The rearrangement links TRBV11-3 to TRBJ1-6; TRBD1 agrees at 8 bases. The ends lost 5 bases at V and 7 bases at J; junction bases unmatched: 4. Germline V CDR1 and CDR2: SGHNT, YENEEA. This CDR3 has 14 residues. The CDR3 nucleotides read TGTGCCAGCAGCCAGACAGGGGCGAATTCACCCCTCCACTTT. Protein: CASSQTGANSPLHF.

J is TRBJ1-5 and V is TRBV9; perhaps TRBD1 as D (5 bases). Germline values: CDR1 SGDLS, CDR2 YYNGEE. Deletions cut 3 bases from V and 9 bases from J, with 16 bases between. The CDR3 has 14 residues. For the CDR3, the DNA is TGTGCCAGCAGCGCCCAGGGTAATCAGCGGCCCCAGCATTTT. The encoded protein is CASSAQGNQRPQHF.

The chain employs TRBV5-1 and TRBJ1-1, with D possibly matching TRBD1 (6 bases). Germline assignment: CDR1 SGHRS and CDR2 YFSETQ. V gave up 5 bases and J gave up 5 bases, with 13 bases separating them. This CDR3 region has 13 residues. The CDR3 sequence is CASSGGLGTEAFF. CDR3 DNA: TGCGCCAGCAGTGGGGGCTTGGGGACTGAAGCTTTCTTT. The whole variable domain, remainder taken from reference TRBV5-1 and TRBJ1-1, is KAGVTQTPRYLIKTRGQQVTLSCSPISGHRSVSWYQQTPGQGLQFLFEYFSETQRNKGNFPGRFSGRQFSNSRSEMNVSTLELGDSALYLCASSGGLGTEAFFGQGTRLTVV.